The entry that follows covers one T cell receptor beta chain sequence. The antigen is unknown. The data stem from a study of cytomegalovirus exposure and HLA in healthy donors. The wider study: From donors who were HLA-typed, an early data release held 80 million to 85 million unique TCRs.

The study, taken as a whole, reports: Altogether, 170 or so TCR beta chains were recorded as cytomegalovirus-associated. In a later analysis, a missense DCLRE1C variant was linked to TCR beta V- and J-gene trimming.

Unrecorded immune exposures were likely, despite nominal health at sampling. This CDR3 has 14 residues. The junction had 4 bases not matched to a gene; V was cut back by 4 bases and J by 7 bases. The germline V gene has CDR1 SGHRS and CDR2 YFSETQ. The PCR employed 60 Vbeta primers together with 13 Jbeta primers. The method was immunoSEQ multiplex PCR; TCRdb's version includes in-frame clones alone and lacks a portion of them. This sample has about 120,000 clones; 80% occur once, and the top ten carry 8% to 9%. V usage is TRBV5-1 and J usage is TRBJ1-6; 8 bases line up with TRBD1. The TCR sequence derives from a female donor in good health and CMV-seropositive. The sample was PBMCs. The CDR3 nucleotides are TGCGCCAGCAGCCCGGACAGGGAAAATTCACCCCTCCACTTT. Residues: CASSPDRENSPLHF.